These 14 T cell receptor beta chains originate from one sample sequenced in a study of blood T cell repertoires in COVID-19. TCRdb's table, derived via immunoSEQ multiplex PCR, lists solely in-frame clones and lacks some. The table records about 360,000 clones, approximately 82% of them present only once. Sample: peripheral blood. These receptors were obtained from a man aged 25-40 years with active or convalescent COVID-19.

The rearrangement uses TRBV27 and TRBJ2-7; the match to TRBD1 covers 7 bases. Germline CDR1 reads MNHEY; CDR2 reads SMNVEV (reference sequence). After removal of 3 bases from V and 0 bases from J, the junction contained 5 bases not matched to a gene. This CDR3 contains 15 residues. CDR3 in amino acids: CASSFTTGSSYEQYF. The CDR3 DNA follows: TGTGCCAGCAGTTTTACGACAGGGTCCTCCTACGAGCAGTACTTC.

This clone was observed many times. The chain carries TRBV2 and TRBJ1-1; tentative D call: TRBD1 (6 bases). Germline V gene lookup returns CDR1 SNHLY and CDR2 FYNNEI. The CDR3 totals 13 residues. The V and J ends lost 9 bases and 1 base respectively, with 12 bases between them. This CDR3 is CARRQDWNTEAFF. The CDR3 DNA is TGTGCCAGGAGACAGGACTGGAACACTGAAGCTTTCTTT.

This clone appeared a single time. The chain uses TRBV30 and TRBJ1-2; D not resolved. The germline V gene has CDR1 GTSNPN and CDR2 SVGIG (reference sequence). Trimming removed 6 bases at V and 1 base at J, with 18 bases between. CDR3 length: 15 amino acids. CDR3 residues: CACLQHPQINYGYTF. CDR3 DNA sequence: TGTGCCTGCTTACAGCACCCGCAAATTAACTATGGCTACACCTTC.

The V gene is TRBV18, the J gene TRBJ2-7; 10 bases fit TRBD1. The CDR3 loop spans 13 amino acids. Germline CDR1 reads KGHSH; CDR2 reads LQKENI. V lost 6 bases, J lost 3 bases, and 2 bases stayed unmatched. For the CDR3, the DNA is TGTGCCAGCTCCCGGGACAGGGGCTACGAGCAGTACTTC. Its translation: CASSRDRGYEQYF.

In its sample, this clone was seen many times. This chain joins TRBV16 and TRBJ1-5; D might be TRBD1 (6 bases). V lost 0 bases and J lost 2, with 8 bases in between. The CDR3 is 15 amino acids. CDR1 is KGHSY, CDR2 FQNENV, per germline. CDR3 coding DNA: TGTGCCAGCAGCCAATCCCCAGGGGGCAATCAGCCCCAGCATTTT. Translating gives CASSQSPGGNQPQHF.

The rearrangement uses TRBV5-4 and TRBJ2-3, with TRBD2 identical over 8 bases. With V trimmed by 1 base and J by 2 bases, 3 bases remained unmatched. The germline CDR1 and CDR2 sequences are SGHNT and YYREEE (reference sequence). The CDR3 is 15 amino acids. As DNA, the CDR3 is TGTGCCAGCAGCTTGCGGCGGGGGGTCACAGATACGCAGTATTTT. Amino acids: CASSLRRGVTDTQYF.

This clone was counted only a few times. The V gene is TRBV7-3, the J gene TRBJ2-2; D is uncertain. The CDR3 sequence is 13 residues long. The V end lost 5 bases, the J end lost 4 bases, and 8 bases lay between the germline ends. Germline V gene sequence: CDR1 SGHTA, CDR2 FQGTGA. This CDR3 is CASSPGRTGELFF. Written as DNA, the CDR3 is TGTGCCAGCAGCCCAGGCCGCACCGGGGAGCTGTTTTTT.

The V and J genes are TRBV18 and TRBJ2-7; D is possibly TRBD2 (6 bases). The CDR3 is 15 residues long. Trimming removed 6 bases from V and 2 bases from J, with 17 bases in between. Germline loops: CDR1 KGHSH, CDR2 LQKENI. The CDR3 region has the DNA TGTGCCAGCTCCCTGGGGAGGAACAGCCCCTACGAGCAGTACTTC. Protein sequence: CASSLGRNSPYEQYF. The whole variable domain, remainder taken from reference TRBV18 and TRBJ2-7, is NAGVMQNPRHLVRRRGQEARLRCSPMKGHSHVYWYRQLPEEGLKFMVYLQKENIIDESGMPKERFSAEFPKEGPSILRIQQVVRGDSAAYFCASSLGRNSPYEQYFGPGTRLTVT.

The chain recombines TRBV6-4 with TRBJ2-1; D unclear. V was pared by 0 bases and J by 9 bases, with 12 bases between. Germline V CDR1 and CDR2: MRHNA, SNTAGT. The CDR3 length is 14 residues. CDR3 coding DNA: TGTGCCAGCAGTGACTCGTTGGCGGCCTCTGAGCAGTTCTTC. Encoded protein: CASSDSLAASEQFF.

The chain has TRBV5-6 and TRBJ2-7, with D perhaps matching TRBD1 (6 bases). Per germline, CDR1 SGHDT and CDR2 YYEEEE. This CDR3 has 15 amino acids. Trimming took off 4 bases at V and 3 bases at J, with 17 bases between the two ends. CDR3 DNA sequence: TGTGCCAGCAGCCAAGGACAGCTTTCCTTCTACGAGCAGTACTTC. Translated, it gives CASSQGQLSFYEQYF.

This clone was seen just once. This sequence joins TRBV5-1 and TRBJ1-1, with a tentative D call TRBD1 (6 bases). The germline gives CDR1 SGHRS, CDR2 YFSETQ. The CDR3 sequence is 14 residues long. V dropped 0 bases and J dropped 4 bases, with 10 bases sitting between them. This chain's CDR3 is CASSLAWGPTEAFF. The CDR3 coding sequence is TGCGCCAGCAGCTTGGCATGGGGGCCCACTGAAGCTTTCTTT.

Only a few counts were recorded for this clone. DNA of the CDR3: TGTGCCAGCAGGCCCCCGGGTTCTACCCCTTCCTACGAGCAGTACTTC. It specifies CASRPPGSTPSYEQYF. The chain carries TRBV28 and TRBJ2-7; D is unresolved. The CDR3 length is 16 residues. Germline V gene sequence: CDR1 MDHEN, CDR2 SYDVKM. Trimming cost V 6 bases and J 1 base, with 19 bases left between them.

The V and J genes are TRBV10-3 and TRBJ1-1, with D maybe TRBD1 (5 bases). CDR1 is ENHRY and CDR2 is SYGVKD in the germline V gene. The CDR3 runs to 14 residues. The germline V and J ends were trimmed by 3 bases and 1 base, with 9 bases remaining between them. CDR3 sequence: CAISETRENTEAFF. The CDR3 DNA reads TGTGCCATCAGTGAAACCAGGGAGAACACTGAAGCTTTCTTT.

V and J are TRBV19 and TRBJ1-3; 7 bases match TRBD1. The J segment lost 10 bases and the V segment lost 5 bases, leaving 5 bases of the junction unmatched. The V gene's germline CDR1 is LNHDA and CDR2 SQIVND (reference sequence). CDR3 length equals 12 residues. The CDR3 DNA follows: TGTGCCAGTAGTTCCCCAGGGGGGACCATATATTTT. It is translated as CASSSPGGTIYF.